The 12 T cell receptor beta chains below were found in one sample sequenced in a study of cytomegalovirus exposure and HLA in healthy donors. Using immunoSEQ multiplex PCR, the repertoire was profiled, and TCRdb retains in-frame clones only, with some absent. Among 55,000 to 75,000 clones listed, 90% to 96% were seen once. Sequenced sample: PBMCs. The source is a woman aged 18-30 years in good health and CMV-seronegative.

The chain carries TRBV9 and TRBJ2-7; 10 nucleotides line up with TRBD1. V dropped 4 bases and J dropped 4; count of bases not matched to a gene: 2. Germline loops: CDR1 SGDLS, CDR2 YYNGEE. CDR3 size: 13 residues. As DNA, the CDR3 is TGTGCCAGCAGCAAGGACAGGGGGTACGAGCAGTACTTC. Amino acids: CASSKDRGYEQYF.

The V and J genes are TRBV19 and TRBJ2-5; TRBD2 agrees at 7 bases. The CDR3 loop spans 11 amino acids. The germline CDR1 and CDR2 sequences are LNHDA and SQIVND (reference sequence). The J segment lost 9 bases and the V segment lost 3 bases, leaving 1 base of the junction unmatched. The chain's CDR3 is CASSMGRAQYF. The CDR3 coding sequence is TGTGCCAGTAGTATGGGGAGGGCCCAGTACTTC.

The CDR3 region has the DNA TGTGCCAGCAGAACTCCCGGACTAGCGGTCGAGACCCAGTACTTC. Translating it yields CASRTPGLAVETQYF. The genes are TRBV28 and TRBJ2-5, with 10 bases aligning to TRBD2. CDR1 is MDHEN and CDR2 is SYDVKM in the germline V gene. CDR3 length equals 15 residues. V lost 6 bases to trimming and J lost 5 bases; unmatched junction nucleotides: 9.

The V and J genes are TRBV18 and TRBJ2-7; D not resolved. Per the germline V gene, CDR1 is KGHSH and CDR2 is LQKENI. CDR3 length: 13 residues. Between the trimmed V and J ends, which lost 3 bases and 3 bases, there was a span of 9 bases. The CDR3 protein is CASSPLILYEQYF. The CDR3 coding sequence is TGTGCCAGCTCACCCTTAATCCTCTACGAGCAGTACTTC.

Comment on this clone: The DNA is omitted, as the CDR3 cannot be located on it reliably, and the CDR3 follows TCRdb's listing. The chain uses TRBV4-3 and TRBJ2-3; the listed D gene, TRBD1, was not tested against the DNA. Germline-derived CDR1 and CDR2 are LGHNA and YSLEER. The length of the CDR3 is 17 amino acids, counting both ends. CDR3 in amino acids: CASSQNGWGQGAGRRYF.

V usage is TRBV6-5 and J usage is TRBJ2-3; perhaps TRBD2 as D (6 bases). The germline CDR1 and CDR2 sequences are MNHEY and SVGAGI. This CDR3 comprises 16 residues. The V end lost 0 bases, the J end lost 1 base, and 11 bases lay between the germline ends. DNA of the CDR3: TGTGCCAGCAGTTACTCCGGCGGGGCCGGCACAGATACGCAGTATTTT. Its protein is CASSYSGGAGTDTQYF.

CDR3 DNA: TGTGCCAGCAGCCAAGATCGGGACTACCCCTACGAGCAGTACTTC. Amino acids: CASSQDRDYPYEQYF. The chain couples TRBV4-2 to TRBJ2-7; TRBD2 aligns across 7 bases. CDR1 LGHNA and CDR2 YNFKEQ come from the germline V gene. V gave up 0 bases and J gave up 2 bases; unmatched junction bases: 4. This CDR3 is 15 amino acids long.

This clone turned up a few times. V gene TRBV6-1 combines with J gene TRBJ2-6, with a tentative D call TRBD1 (6 bases). Germline values: CDR1 MNHNS, CDR2 SASEGT. The CDR3 is 14 amino acids. V lost 7 bases and J lost 3, with 10 bases in between. The CDR3 here is CASTPGDGANVLTF. The CDR3 nucleotides are TGTGCCAGCACCCCAGGGGATGGGGCCAACGTCCTGACTTTC.

This chain connects TRBV18 to TRBJ1-5; 7 nucleotides align to TRBD1. Germline V gene data show CDR1 as KGHSH and CDR2 as LQKENI. The CDR3 totals 15 residues. Trimming removed 3 bases from V and 2 bases from J; junction bases left unmatched: 4. In nucleotides, the CDR3 is TGTGCCAGCTCACCTACAGGGGATCGCAATCAGCCCCAGCATTTT. Translation gives CASSPTGDRNQPQHF.

CDR3 DNA sequence: TGTGCCAGCAGCCCCACCCGGGACAGGGGGAATTTGTACTTC. Translation gives CASSPTRDRGNLYF. This chain joins TRBV14 and TRBJ2-7; the match to TRBD1 covers 11 bases. The CDR3 sequence is 14 residues long. The germline gives CDR1 SGHDN, CDR2 FVKESK. V lost 4 bases to trimming and J lost 12 bases; unmatched junction nucleotides: 11.

The CDR3 DNA sequence: TGTGCCAGTAGTCGCGGCAGCCCCTACGAGCAGTACTTC. Protein product: CASSRGSPYEQYF. The genes are TRBV19 and TRBJ2-7; D not resolved. Germline lookup yields CDR1 LNHDA and CDR2 SQIVND (reference sequence). V dropped 5 bases and J dropped 2 bases, with 10 bases sitting between them. The CDR3 is 13 residues long.

The CDR3 bases are TGTGCCACCAGCAGAGGGAGGGGGCAGCAAGAGACCCAGTACTTC. This translates into CATSRGRGQQETQYF. The rearrangement links TRBV15 to TRBJ2-5; a weak D match, TRBD1 (7 bases). Germline CDR1 reads LNHNV; CDR2 reads YYDKDF (reference sequence). V was clipped by 1 base and J by 2 bases, with 11 bases between them. The CDR3 is made up of 15 amino acids.